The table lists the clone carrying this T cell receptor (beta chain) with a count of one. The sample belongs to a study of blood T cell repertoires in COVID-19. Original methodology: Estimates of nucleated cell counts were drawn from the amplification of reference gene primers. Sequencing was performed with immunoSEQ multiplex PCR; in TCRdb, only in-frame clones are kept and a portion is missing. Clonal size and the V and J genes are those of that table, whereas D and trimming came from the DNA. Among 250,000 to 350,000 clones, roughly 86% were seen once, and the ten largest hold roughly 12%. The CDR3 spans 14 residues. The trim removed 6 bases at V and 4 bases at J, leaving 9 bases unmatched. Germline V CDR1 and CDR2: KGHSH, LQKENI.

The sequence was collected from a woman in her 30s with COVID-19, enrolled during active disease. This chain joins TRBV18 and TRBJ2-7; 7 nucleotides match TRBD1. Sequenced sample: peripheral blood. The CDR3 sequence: CASSTGTATYEQYF. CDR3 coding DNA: TGTGCCAGCTCGACCGGGACAGCGACTTACGAGCAGTACTTC.